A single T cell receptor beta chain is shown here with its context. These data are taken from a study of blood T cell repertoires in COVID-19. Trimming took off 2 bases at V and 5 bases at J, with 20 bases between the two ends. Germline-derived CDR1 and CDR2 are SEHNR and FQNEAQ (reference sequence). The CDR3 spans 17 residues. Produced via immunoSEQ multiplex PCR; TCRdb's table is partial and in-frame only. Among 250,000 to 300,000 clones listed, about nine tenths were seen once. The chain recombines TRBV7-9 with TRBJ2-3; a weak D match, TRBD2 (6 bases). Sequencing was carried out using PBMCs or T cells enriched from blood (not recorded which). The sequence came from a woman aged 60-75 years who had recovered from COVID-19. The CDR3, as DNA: TGTGCCAGCAGCTTATCCCTTCTGGGCGGGATCCAAGATACGCAGTATTTT. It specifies CASSLSLLGGIQDTQYF.